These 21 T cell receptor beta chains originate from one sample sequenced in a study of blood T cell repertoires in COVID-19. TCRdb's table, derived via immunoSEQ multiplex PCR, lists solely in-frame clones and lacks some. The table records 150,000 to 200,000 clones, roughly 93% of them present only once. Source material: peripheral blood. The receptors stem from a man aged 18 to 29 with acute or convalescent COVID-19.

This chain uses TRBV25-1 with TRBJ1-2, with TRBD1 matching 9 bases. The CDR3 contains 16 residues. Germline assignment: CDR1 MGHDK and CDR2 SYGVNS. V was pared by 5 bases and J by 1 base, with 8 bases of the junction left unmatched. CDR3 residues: CASSRTGAVNNYGYTF. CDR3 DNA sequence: TGTGCCAGCAGTAGGACAGGGGCCGTAAATAACTATGGCTACACCTTC.

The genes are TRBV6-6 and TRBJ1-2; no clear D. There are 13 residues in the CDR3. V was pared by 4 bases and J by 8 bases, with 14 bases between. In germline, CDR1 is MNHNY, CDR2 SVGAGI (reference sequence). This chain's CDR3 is CASSFLSNHGYTF. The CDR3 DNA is TGTGCCAGCAGTTTTCTATCGAACCACGGCTACACCTTC.

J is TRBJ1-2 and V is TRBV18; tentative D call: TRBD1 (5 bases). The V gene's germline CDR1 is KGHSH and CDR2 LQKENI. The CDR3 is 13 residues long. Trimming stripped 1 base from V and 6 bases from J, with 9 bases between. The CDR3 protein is CASSPQGIDGYTF. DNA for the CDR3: TGTGCCAGCTCACCACAGGGGATCGATGGCTACACCTTC.

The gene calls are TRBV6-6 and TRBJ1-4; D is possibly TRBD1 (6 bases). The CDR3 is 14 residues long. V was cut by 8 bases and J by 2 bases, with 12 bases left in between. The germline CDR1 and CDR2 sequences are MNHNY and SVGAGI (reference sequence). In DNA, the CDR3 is TGTGCCAGCTCAGGACAGCGGACTAATGAAAAACTGTTTTTT. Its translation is CASSGQRTNEKLFF.

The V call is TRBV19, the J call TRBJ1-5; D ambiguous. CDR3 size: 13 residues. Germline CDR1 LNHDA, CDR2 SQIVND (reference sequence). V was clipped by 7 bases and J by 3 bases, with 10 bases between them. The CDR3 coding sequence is TGTGCCAGTAAACAGATGAACAATCAGCCCCAGCATTTT. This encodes CASKQMNNQPQHF.

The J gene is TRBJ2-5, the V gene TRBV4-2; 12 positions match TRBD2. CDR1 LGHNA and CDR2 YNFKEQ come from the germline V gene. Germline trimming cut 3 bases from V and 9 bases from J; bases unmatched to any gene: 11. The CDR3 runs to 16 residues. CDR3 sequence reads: CASSHPSGGGLGAQYF. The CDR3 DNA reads TGTGCCAGCAGCCACCCTAGCGGGGGGGGCTTGGGGGCCCAGTACTTC.

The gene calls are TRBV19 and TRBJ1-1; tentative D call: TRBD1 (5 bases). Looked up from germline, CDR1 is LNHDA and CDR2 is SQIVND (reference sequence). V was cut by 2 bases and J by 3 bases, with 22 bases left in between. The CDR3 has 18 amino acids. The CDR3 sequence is CASSIIVGQGLGDTEAFF. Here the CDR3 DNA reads TGTGCCAGTAGTATAATAGTAGGGCAGGGATTAGGGGACACTGAAGCTTTCTTT.

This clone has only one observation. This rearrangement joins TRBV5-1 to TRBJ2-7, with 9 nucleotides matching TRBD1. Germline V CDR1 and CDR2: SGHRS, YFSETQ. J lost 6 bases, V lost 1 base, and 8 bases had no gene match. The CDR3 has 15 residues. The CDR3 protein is CASSLPTGQGTEQYF. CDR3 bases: TGCGCCAGCAGCTTGCCCACGGGACAGGGAACCGAGCAGTACTTC.

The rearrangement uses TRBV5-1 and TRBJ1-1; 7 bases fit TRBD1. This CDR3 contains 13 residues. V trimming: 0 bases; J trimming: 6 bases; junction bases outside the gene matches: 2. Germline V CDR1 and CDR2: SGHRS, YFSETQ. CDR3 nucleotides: TGCGCCAGCAGCTTGGGAGGGACAGCTGAAGCTTTCTTT. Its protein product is CASSLGGTAEAFF.

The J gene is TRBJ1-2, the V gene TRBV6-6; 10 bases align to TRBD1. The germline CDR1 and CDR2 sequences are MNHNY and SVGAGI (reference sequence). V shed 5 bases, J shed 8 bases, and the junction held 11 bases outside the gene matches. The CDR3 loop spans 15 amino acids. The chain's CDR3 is CASSMKGTGDGGYTF. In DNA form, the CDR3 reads TGTGCCAGCAGTATGAAAGGGACAGGGGATGGAGGCTACACCTTC.

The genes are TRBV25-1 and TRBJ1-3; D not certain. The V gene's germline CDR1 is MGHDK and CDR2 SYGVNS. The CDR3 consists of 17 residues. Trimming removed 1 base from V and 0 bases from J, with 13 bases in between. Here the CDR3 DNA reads TGTGCCAGCAGTGAATGGAGCCCGGGGATCTCTGGAAACACCATATATTTT. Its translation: CASSEWSPGISGNTIYF. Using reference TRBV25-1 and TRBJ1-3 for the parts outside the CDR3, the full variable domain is EADIYQTPRYLVIGTGKKITLECSQTMGHDKMYWYQQDPGMELHLIHYSYGVNSTEKGDLSSESTVSRIRTEHFPLTLESARPSHTSQYLCASSEWSPGISGNTIYFGEGSWLTVV.

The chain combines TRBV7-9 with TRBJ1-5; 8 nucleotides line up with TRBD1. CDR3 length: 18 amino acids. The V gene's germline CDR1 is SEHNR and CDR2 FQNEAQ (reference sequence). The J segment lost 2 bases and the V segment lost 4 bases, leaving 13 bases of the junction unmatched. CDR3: CASSSQTLQGDGNQPQHF. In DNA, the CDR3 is TGTGCCAGCAGCTCTCAGACTTTACAGGGGGATGGCAATCAGCCCCAGCATTTT.

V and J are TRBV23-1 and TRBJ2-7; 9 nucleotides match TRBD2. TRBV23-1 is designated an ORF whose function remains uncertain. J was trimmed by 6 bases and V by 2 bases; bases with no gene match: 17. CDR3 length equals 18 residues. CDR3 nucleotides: TGCGCCAGCAGTCAAAAGCTACTAGCGGGCCCCGCGGGGAGCGAGCAGTACTTC. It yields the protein CASSQKLLAGPAGSEQYF.

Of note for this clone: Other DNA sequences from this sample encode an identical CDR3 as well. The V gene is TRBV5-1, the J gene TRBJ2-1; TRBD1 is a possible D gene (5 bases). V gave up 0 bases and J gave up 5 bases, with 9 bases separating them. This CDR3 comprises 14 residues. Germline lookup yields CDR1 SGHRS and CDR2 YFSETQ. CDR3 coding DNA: TGCGCCAGCAGCTTGGACAGGAGCAACAATGAGCAGTTCTTC. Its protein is CASSLDRSNNEQFF.

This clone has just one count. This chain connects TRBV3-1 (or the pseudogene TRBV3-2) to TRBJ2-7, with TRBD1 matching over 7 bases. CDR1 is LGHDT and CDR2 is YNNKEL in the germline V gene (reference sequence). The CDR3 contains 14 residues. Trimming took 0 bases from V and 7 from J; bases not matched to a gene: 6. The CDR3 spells CASSQDYAGGEQYF. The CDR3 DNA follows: TGTGCCAGCAGCCAAGACTACGCAGGGGGAGAGCAGTACTTC.

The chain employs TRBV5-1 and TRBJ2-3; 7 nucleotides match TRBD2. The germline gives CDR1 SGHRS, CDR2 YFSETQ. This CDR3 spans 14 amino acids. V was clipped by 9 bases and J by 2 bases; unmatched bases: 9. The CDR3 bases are TGCGCCATAAATCCTAGCGGACCCACAGATACGCAGTATTTT. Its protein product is CAINPSGPTDTQYF.

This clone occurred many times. CDR3 nucleotides: TGCGCCAGCAGCCACACAAAGGACAGGGCGAACAATTCACCCCTCCACTTT. It is translated as CASSHTKDRANNSPLHF. This chain connects TRBV4-1 to TRBJ1-6; the match to TRBD1 covers 8 bases. V trimming: 3 bases; J trimming: 7 bases; junction bases outside the gene matches: 11. The CDR3 consists of 17 residues. Germline V lookup: CDR1 MGHRA, CDR2 YSYEKL.

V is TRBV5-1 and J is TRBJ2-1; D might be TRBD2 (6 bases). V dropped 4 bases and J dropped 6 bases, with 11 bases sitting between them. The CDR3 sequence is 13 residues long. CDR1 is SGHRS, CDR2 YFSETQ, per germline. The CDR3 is CASSRTMINEQFF. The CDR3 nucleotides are TGCGCCAGCAGCCGGACTATGATCAATGAGCAGTTCTTC.

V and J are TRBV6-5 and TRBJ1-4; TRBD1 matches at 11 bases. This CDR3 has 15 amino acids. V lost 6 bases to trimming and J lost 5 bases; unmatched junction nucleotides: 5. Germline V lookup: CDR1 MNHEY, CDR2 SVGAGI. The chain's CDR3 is CASSYGDRGNEKLFF. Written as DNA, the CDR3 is TGTGCCAGCAGCTACGGGGACAGGGGGAATGAAAAACTGTTTTTT.

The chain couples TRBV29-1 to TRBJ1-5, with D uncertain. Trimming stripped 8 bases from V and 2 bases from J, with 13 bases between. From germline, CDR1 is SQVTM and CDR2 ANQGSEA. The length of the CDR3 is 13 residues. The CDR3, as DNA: TGCAGCTTACTTCGGCAGGGCAATCAGCCCCAGCATTTT. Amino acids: CSLLRQGNQPQHF.

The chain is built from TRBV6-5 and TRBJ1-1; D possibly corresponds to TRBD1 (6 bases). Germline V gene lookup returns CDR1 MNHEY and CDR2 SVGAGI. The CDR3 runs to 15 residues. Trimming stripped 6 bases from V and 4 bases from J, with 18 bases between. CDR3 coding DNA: TGTGCCAGCAGGCCCGAGGGGGAAGCCGGCACTGAAGCTTTCTTT. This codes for CASRPEGEAGTEAFF.